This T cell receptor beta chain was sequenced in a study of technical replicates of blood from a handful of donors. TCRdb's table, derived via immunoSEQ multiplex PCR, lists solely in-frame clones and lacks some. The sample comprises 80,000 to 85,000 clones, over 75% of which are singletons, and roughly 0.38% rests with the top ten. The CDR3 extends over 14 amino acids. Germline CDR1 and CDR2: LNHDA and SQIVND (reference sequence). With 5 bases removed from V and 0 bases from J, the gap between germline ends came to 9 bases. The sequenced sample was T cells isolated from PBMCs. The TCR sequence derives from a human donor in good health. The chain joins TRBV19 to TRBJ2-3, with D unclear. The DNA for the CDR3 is TGTGCCAGTAGTTCCCAGGTCAGCACAGATACGCAGTATTTT. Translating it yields CASSSQVSTDTQYF.